This T cell receptor beta chain emerged from a study of breast tumors, draining lymph nodes, adjacent tissues. Whole-study results and caveats: Tumor repertoires ranked between lymph nodes and nontumor tissue in diversity, with V and J gene preferences. The data were judged consistent with most tumor T cells coming from lymph node and expanding in tumor. Compared with basal-like, luminal-like tumors shared significantly more repertoire with nontumor tissue.

This clonotype was picked up many times. Its target is unknown. Breast cancer patients provided tissue from their axillary draining lymph nodes. TCRdb independently ran MiXCR on the multiplex PCR reads; one entry per CDR3 protein. The sample yields more than 80,000 distinct CDR3 sequences, about 30% seen once. V gave up 6 bases and J gave up 3 bases, with 10 bases separating them. This CDR3 spans 13 amino acids. V is TRBV12-3 or TRBV12-4 and J is TRBJ2-3, with D possibly matching TRBD2 (6 bases). Sequenced sample: axillary lymph node tissue. This sequence was found in a female donor with breast cancer. Some clones in this sample may be carry-over from other donors' samples. In DNA, the CDR3 is TGTGCCAGCAGGCCGGGACTTACAGATACGCAGTATTTT. Amino acids: CASRPGLTDTQYF.